This T cell receptor (beta chain) was sequenced during a study of blood T cell repertoires in COVID-19. Study at large: Material from acute and convalescent COVID-19 was sourced from the United States, Italy and Spain. Sources were T cells, B-cell-depleted T cells, or PBMCs; the material itself was cDNA or gDNA.

This clone has at least ten counts. The CDR3 covers 15 residues. The germline V gene encodes CDR1 KGHSH and CDR2 LQKENI. The V segment lost 6 bases and the J segment 5 bases; nucleotides outside the gene matches: 7. Original processing notes: Amplifying reference gene primers gave estimates of nucleated cell counts. Measured with immunoSEQ multiplex PCR; TCRdb has only the in-frame clones, and not every one. Clone size and V and J calls were adopted from that table, with D and trimming inferred from the DNA. The sample holds around 260,000 clones, around 88% seen once. V is TRBV18 and J is TRBJ1-1; TRBD1 matches at 12 bases. The sequence was obtained from a man aged 25-40 years with acute or convalescent COVID-19. What was sequenced was peripheral blood. The CDR3 reads CASSGTGGVRTEAFF. The CDR3 nucleotides are TGTGCCAGCTCCGGGACAGGGGGCGTCAGAACTGAAGCTTTCTTT. Full variable domain (remainder filled in from reference TRBV18 and TRBJ1-1): NAGVMQNPRHLVRRRGQEARLRCSPMKGHSHVYWYRQLPEEGLKFMVYLQKENIIDESGMPKERFSAEFPKEGPSILRIQQVVRGDSAAYFCASSGTGGVRTEAFFGQGTRLTVV.